These T cell receptor beta chains were read from a single sample in a study of siplizumab effects on memory and regulatory T cells. The method was immunoSEQ multiplex PCR; TCRdb's version includes in-frame clones alone and lacks a portion of them. This sample yields roughly 68,000 clones, of which over 80% are seen a single time; approximately 3.4% belongs to the top ten. Source material: memory CD4+ T cells sorted from blood. These receptors were collected from a human donor in good health. CDR3s include the opening cysteine and the closing phenylalanine or tryptophan. Fields, in order: clone size, V gene, J gene, D gene, CDR3 DNA, CDR3 protein. D genes are given only for firm matches. Clone size, where shown, is once, few, many, or a class for clones that have expanded.

clone_size: -
v_call: TRBV2
j_call: TRBJ1-4
d_call: -
cdr3_nt: TGTGCCAGCCGCTGGGGGAGGACTAATGAAAAACTGTTTTTT
cdr3_aa: CASRWGRTNEKLFF

clone_size: -
v_call: TRBV5-4
j_call: TRBJ1-6
d_call: -
cdr3_nt: TGTGCCAGCAGTCACGAGGGGAACAATTCACCCCTCCACTTT
cdr3_aa: CASSHEGNNSPLHF

clone_size: once
v_call: TRBV19
j_call: TRBJ2-3
d_call: TRBD2
cdr3_nt: TGTGCCAGTAGTAGAACTAGCGGGGGGTCTGCTAAGACAGATACGCAGTATTTT
cdr3_aa: CASSRTSGGSAKTDTQYF

clone_size: -
v_call: TRBV5-6
j_call: TRBJ2-5
d_call: -
cdr3_nt: TGTGCCAGCAGCTTGAATGAAGAGACCCAGTACTTC
cdr3_aa: CASSLNEETQYF

clone_size: -
v_call: TRBV23-1
j_call: TRBJ1-4
d_call: -
cdr3_nt: TGCGCCAGCACCCACGGGGGTAGGGGAGAAAAACTGTTTTTT
cdr3_aa: CASTHGGRGEKLFF

clone_size: -
v_call: TRBV7-9
j_call: TRBJ2-5
d_call: -
cdr3_nt: TGTGCCAGCAGCGCGCTCGGAGGGACCCAGTACTTC
cdr3_aa: CASSALGGTQYF

clone_size: -
v_call: TRBV6-5
j_call: TRBJ1-1
d_call: TRBD1
cdr3_nt: TGTGCCAGCAGTTTGGAGACAGGGACCAAAACCTTCTTT
cdr3_aa: CASSLETGTKTFF

clone_size: -
v_call: TRBV9
j_call: TRBJ2-7
d_call: -
cdr3_nt: TGTGCCAGCAGCGCAGTCTCGGGCCCCTACGAGCAGTACTTC
cdr3_aa: CASSAVSGPYEQYF

clone_size: once
v_call: TRBV27
j_call: TRBJ2-3
d_call: -
cdr3_nt: TGTGCCAGCACCATCGGTATGACGGGGCCACCGAAAGATACGCAGTATTTT
cdr3_aa: CASTIGMTGPPKDTQYF

clone_size: once
v_call: TRBV30
j_call: TRBJ1-3
d_call: -
cdr3_nt: TGTGCCTGGAGTGTCGCTCGGGTCAGGCACTCTGGAAACACCATATATTTT
cdr3_aa: CAWSVARVRHSGNTIYF

clone_size: -
v_call: TRBV7-8
j_call: TRBJ2-3
d_call: -
cdr3_nt: TGTGCCAGCAGCTCGCCAATGGGGTCAAGGGCAGATACGCAGTATTTT
cdr3_aa: CASSSPMGSRADTQYF

clone_size: -
v_call: TRBV5-1
j_call: TRBJ2-7
d_call: -
cdr3_nt: TGCGCCAGCAGCTTGGAGGCTACCGACCTGAGGTTGTACTTC
cdr3_aa: CASSLEATDLRLYF

clone_size: -
v_call: TRBV18
j_call: TRBJ2-3
d_call: TRBD2
cdr3_nt: TGTGCCAGCTCACGACTAGCGGGGAGCACAGATACGCAGTATTTT
cdr3_aa: CASSRLAGSTDTQYF

clone_size: -
v_call: TRBV13
j_call: TRBJ2-7
d_call: -
cdr3_nt: TGTGCCAGCACCCCACATCCGGCAGGGGAGTACTTC
cdr3_aa: CASTPHPAGEYF

clone_size: -
v_call: TRBV4-2
j_call: TRBJ2-1
d_call: -
cdr3_nt: TGTGCCAGCAAAGGGGGGATCTCCTACAATGAGCAGTTCTTC
cdr3_aa: CASKGGISYNEQFF

clone_size: -
v_call: TRBV6-5
j_call: TRBJ2-7
d_call: -
cdr3_nt: TGTGCCAGCAGCCAAAGCGCTGTCCAACGAGGGGAGCAGTACTTC
cdr3_aa: CASSQSAVQRGEQYF

clone_size: -
v_call: TRBV9
j_call: TRBJ1-5
d_call: -
cdr3_nt: TGTGCCAGCAGCGTATTTGTTAATCAGCCCCAGCATTTT
cdr3_aa: CASSVFVNQPQHF

clone_size: few
v_call: TRBV7-9
j_call: TRBJ1-2
d_call: -
cdr3_nt: TGTGCCAGCAGCTTAGCCCGGACAGAGGGCTACACCTTC
cdr3_aa: CASSLARTEGYTF

clone_size: -
v_call: TRBV18
j_call: TRBJ1-4
d_call: TRBD1
cdr3_nt: TGTGCCAGCTCACCACCGGGACAGGGTAATGAAAAACTGTTTTTT
cdr3_aa: CASSPPGQGNEKLFF

clone_size: once
v_call: TRBV12-5
j_call: TRBJ1-1
d_call: -
cdr3_nt: TGTGCTAGTGGTTCAGACTCGAGTGAAGCTTTCTTT
cdr3_aa: CASGSDSSEAFF

clone_size: -
v_call: TRBV2
j_call: TRBJ1-5
d_call: -
cdr3_nt: TGTGCCAGCAGAACCGGGACAAATAGCAATCAGCCCCAGCATTTT
cdr3_aa: CASRTGTNSNQPQHF

clone_size: -
v_call: TRBV27
j_call: TRBJ1-1
d_call: -
cdr3_nt: TGTGCCAGCAGCCAGATAGGATGGGGGACTGAAGCTTTCTTT
cdr3_aa: CASSQIGWGTEAFF

clone_size: -
v_call: TRBV14
j_call: TRBJ2-1
d_call: -
cdr3_nt: TGTGCCAGCAGCCAATATAGGTTTGAGCAGTTCTTC
cdr3_aa: CASSQYRFEQFF

clone_size: few
v_call: TRBV5-6
j_call: TRBJ2-7
d_call: TRBD1
cdr3_nt: TGTGCCAGCAGCTTGATGGACAGGGGGCGCGAGCAGTACTTC
cdr3_aa: CASSLMDRGREQYF